Listed below are T cell receptor beta chains from one sample, sequenced in a study of response to subunit inactivated influenza vaccine. TCRdb re-analysed the RT-PCR reads in MiXCR, keeping a single row per CDR3 protein. The sample yields about 520,000 distinct CDR3 sequences, about 25% seen once. Sequences were derived from CD4+ T cells sorted from PBMCs, sampled roughly 5 days after vaccination. These receptors all stem from a man aged 45-65 years who received an inactivated influenza vaccine. CDR3s include the opening cysteine and the closing phenylalanine or tryptophan. D genes are given only for firm matches. Size values are once, few and many counts, or a class for expanded clones, and some rows have none.

V gene	D gene	clone size	J gene	CDR3 DNA	CDR3 protein
TRBV3-1	-	-	TRBJ2-6	TGTGCCAGCAGCCAAGCTCACAGGGGGGCCAACGTCCTGACTTTC	CASSQAHRGANVLTF
TRBV25-1	-	-	TRBJ1-4	TGTGCCAGCAGTGTAGGACAGACAACTAATGAAAAACTGTTTTTT	CASSVGQTTNEKLFF
TRBV10-3	TRBD1	-	TRBJ1-5	TGTGCCACCTCAAACGACAGGGGCAATCAGCCCCAGCATTTT	CATSNDRGNQPQHF
TRBV28	-	few	TRBJ2-3	TGTGCCAGCAGTAAATCAGGGTTTGATACGCAGTATTTT	CASSKSGFDTQYF
TRBV2	-	-	TRBJ2-7	TGTGCCAGCAGTGAAGCCGGCAGGGGGGGGAAGCAGTACTTC	CASSEAGRGGKQYF
TRBV5-1	TRBD2	-	TRBJ2-5	TGCGCCAGCAGTCCCCCCTGGGGGGGCCAAGAGACCCAGTACTTC	CASSPPWGGQETQYF
TRBV12-3/TRBV12-4	TRBD2	few	TRBJ2-5	TGTGCCAGCAGGCGGGGGGCCTTACAAGAGACCCAGTACTTC	CASRRGALQETQYF
TRBV11-3	-	-	TRBJ2-3	TGTGCCAGCAGCTCCTGGCGAGCAGATACGCAGTATTTT	CASSSWRADTQYF
TRBV7-8	-	few	TRBJ1-5	TGTGCCAGCAGCTCATTCGAGAATCAGCCCCAGCATTTT	CASSSFENQPQHF
TRBV12-3/TRBV12-4	-	few	TRBJ2-1	TGTGCCAGCAGCCCACCTTGGGGTATCGGTTACAATGAGCAGTTCTTC	CASSPPWGIGYNEQFF
TRBV9	TRBD2	few	TRBJ2-7	TGTGCCAGCAGCGTAGCCGGCGGGAGGATGTACGAGCAGTACTTC	CASSVAGGRMYEQYF
TRBV7-9	-	-	TRBJ2-7	TGTGCCAGCAGCCCCAAACAGGGTATCCTCGAGCAGTACTTC	CASSPKQGILEQYF
TRBV12-3/TRBV12-4	TRBD1	few	TRBJ1-6	TGTGCCAGCAATAAACAGGGGGTTTATTCACCCCTCCACTTT	CASNKQGVYSPLHF
TRBV28	-	few	TRBJ2-3	TGTGCCAGCAGTGCGCCCCAGGGTACGCAGTATTTT	CASSAPQGTQYF
TRBV4-1	-	few	TRBJ2-1	TGCGCCAGCAGCCCACCGTTGGGGTCGCAGTTCTTC	CASSPPLGSQFF
TRBV20-1	TRBD2	-	TRBJ2-3	TGCAGTGCTATAAGCGGGAGTGGGGATACGCAGTATTTT	CSAISGSGDTQYF
TRBV6-1	TRBD2	few	TRBJ2-7	TGTGCCAGCAGTGAAAGGGCGGGAGGTTGGCGCGAGCAGTACTTC	CASSERAGGWREQYF
TRBV20-1	-	few	TRBJ1-1	TGCAGTGCTGGCCGCCCGGGGGCGGCAGACACTGAAGCTTTCTTT	CSAGRPGAADTEAFF
TRBV12-3/TRBV12-4	-	few	TRBJ2-5	TGTGCCAGCAGCTTCAGGGGCAGGCAAGAGACCCAGTACTTC	CASSFRGRQETQYF
TRBV6-2/TRBV6-3	TRBD1	few	TRBJ2-7	TGTGCCAGCAGTTACAACCTCCCGGGACAGGGAACCTACGAGCAGTACTTC	CASSYNLPGQGTYEQYF
TRBV7-8	TRBD1	-	TRBJ2-7	TGTGCCAGCAGTCACAGGGGGTACACCTACGAGCAGTACTTC	CASSHRGYTYEQYF
TRBV9	-	-	TRBJ2-2	TGTGCCAGCAGCATAGACAGAGCGAACACCGGGGAGCTGTTTTTT	CASSIDRANTGELFF
TRBV12-3/TRBV12-4	-	-	TRBJ1-2	TGTGCCAGCAGTTTAGGAGGGGACCCTAACTATGGCTACACCTTC	CASSLGGDPNYGYTF
TRBV25-1	-	few	TRBJ2-2	TGTGCCAGCAGTCTAGGGTTAGCCGGGGAGCTGTTTTTT	CASSLGLAGELFF
TRBV20-1	TRBD2	few	TRBJ2-1	TGCAGTGCTAGACCGGGACTAGGTCCGAATGAGCAGTTCTTC	CSARPGLGPNEQFF
TRBV6-1	-	-	TRBJ1-1	TGTGCCAGCAGCATACAGAACACTGAAGCTTTCTTT	CASSIQNTEAFF
TRBV2	-	few	TRBJ2-2	TGTGCCAGCAGTGAAGAGGACAGCCACCTCACTGAGGAGCTGTTTTTT	CASSEEDSHLTEELFF
TRBV20-1	TRBD1	many	TRBJ1-1	TGCAGTGCTAGGGCCCCAGGGGGCACGGCTGAAGCTTTCTTT	CSARAPGGTAEAFF
TRBV5-1	-	-	TRBJ1-5	TGCGCCAGCAGCTTGGATGGGTCGCGCGATCAGCCCCAGCATTTT	CASSLDGSRDQPQHF
TRBV15	TRBD2	-	TRBJ2-2	TGTGCCACCAGCAGAGACCCGGGACTAGCGGACACCGGGGAGCTGTTTTTT	CATSRDPGLADTGELFF
TRBV4-1	-	few	TRBJ2-1	TGCGCCAGCAGCCAAGACATTTCACTTTACAATGAGCAGTTCTTC	CASSQDISLYNEQFF
TRBV7-2	TRBD1	few	TRBJ2-5	TGTGCCAGCAGCAAAATAACAGGGGCCAGAGAAGAGACCCAGTACTTC	CASSKITGAREETQYF
TRBV9	TRBD2	-	TRBJ2-5	TGTGCCAGCAGCGAGGGACTAGCGGGGAAAGAGACCCAGTACTTC	CASSEGLAGKETQYF
TRBV20-1	TRBD2	-	TRBJ2-1	TGCAGTGCTCCCTCAGCGGCGGGAGGGTGGTACAATGAGCAGTTCTTC	CSAPSAAGGWYNEQFF
TRBV11-2	TRBD2	-	TRBJ2-5	TGTGCCAGCAGCGCTAGCGGGAGAGAGACCCAGTACTTC	CASSASGRETQYF
TRBV12-3/TRBV12-4	TRBD1	-	TRBJ1-3	TGTGCCAGCAGCCAAACAGGGGGCTCCGGAAACACCATATATTTT	CASSQTGGSGNTIYF
TRBV5-5	TRBD1	-	TRBJ2-7	TGTGCCAGCAGCCATGACAGGGGGCGGAACGAGCAGTACTTC	CASSHDRGRNEQYF
TRBV18	-	few	TRBJ2-7	TGTGCCAGCTCACCAGGGGGCCGTTCCTACGAGCAGTACTTC	CASSPGGRSYEQYF
TRBV27	-	-	TRBJ2-6	TGTGCCAGCAGTAAGGCCTCTGGGGCCAACGTCCTGACTTTC	CASSKASGANVLTF
TRBV18	-	few	TRBJ1-1	TGTGCCAGCTCACCGTCCCGGGGGTTCACTGAAGCTTTCTTT	CASSPSRGFTEAFF
TRBV5-6	-	-	TRBJ2-5	TGTGCCAGCAGCTTGGAGTCGGCCTCCCGGGCCCAGTACTTC	CASSLESASRAQYF
TRBV6-4	-	-	TRBJ2-3	TGTGCCAGCAGTGACAGGGCAGCCTCCACAGATACGCAGTATTTT	CASSDRAASTDTQYF
TRBV4-1	TRBD1	few	TRBJ2-7	TGCGCCAGCAGCCAAGAGTATCCTGTTGGGACAGGGAGGGGCGAGCAGTACTTC	CASSQEYPVGTGRGEQYF
TRBV15	-	few	TRBJ2-7	TGTGCCACCAGCCCCTCCCCGACTGGCTCCTACGAGCAGTACTTC	CATSPSPTGSYEQYF
TRBV5-1	-	-	TRBJ2-5	TGCGCCAGCAGCTTAAACTACCTAGAGACCCAGTACTTC	CASSLNYLETQYF
TRBV28	-	few	TRBJ2-5	TGTGCCAGCAGTTTAGTAGCCGGAGGACCGATCCAAGAGACCCAGTACTTC	CASSLVAGGPIQETQYF
TRBV24-1	-	-	TRBJ2-1	TGTGCCACCAGTGATCCTCCGGGACCCACAGGACAGTTCTTC	CATSDPPGPTGQFF
TRBV15	TRBD2	-	TRBJ2-7	TGTGCCACCAGCTCTTCTAGCGGGAGGGCGTTTGGGCAGTACTTC	CATSSSSGRAFGQYF
TRBV20-1	-	few	TRBJ2-2	TGCAGTGCGGAGAGGGGAAGGGCTGGGGAGCTGTTTTTT	CSAERGRAGELFF